This T cell receptor beta chain came from a study of shared clonotypes between healthy human individuals. Points from the study as a whole: When naive CD4 clonotypes were compared across a few donors, about 4.9% were shared. Naive subsets generally exceeded memory subsets in estimated richness.

The CDR3 extends over 12 amino acids. CDR1 is MNHEY and CDR2 is SVGAGI in the germline V gene. V shed 7 bases and J shed 5 bases, with 8 bases lying between them. This clone was counted ten times or more. Its antigen is unidentified. Replicate PCRs from sorted subsets contained roughly 220 ng DNA, which is some 30,000 T cell genomes. Clones were sequenced by immunoSEQ multiplex PCR, and TCRdb holds only the in-frame ones, with some missing. The repertoire holds under 850,000 clones, with approximately 77% as singletons. The source is a woman aged 25 to 39 in good health. The chain joins TRBV6-5 to TRBJ2-2, with a tentative D call TRBD2 (5 bases). Sequencing was performed on memory CD4+ T cells sorted from blood. Subset in this sample: CD45RA-negative fraction. The CDR3 protein is CASKRTTGELFF. Written as DNA, the CDR3 is TGTGCCAGCAAACGGACTACCGGGGAGCTGTTTTTT.